The rows below give T cell receptor beta chains drawn from one sample of a study of T cell responses to AZD1222 COVID-19 vaccine. Using immunoSEQ multiplex PCR, the repertoire was profiled, and TCRdb retains in-frame clones only, with some absent. The sample has under 120,000 clones; roughly nine tenths are singletons. The sample here was peripheral blood, taken on day 0 of AZD1222 vaccination. All receptors derive from an adult in good health. The CDR3 runs from the conserved cysteine through the conserved F or W. Each record gives: V gene, D gene, clone size, J gene, CDR3 DNA, CDR3 protein. D genes are given only for firm matches. Clone size is given for some rows only: seen once, a few or many times, or a class if the clone is expanded.

V: TRBV5-6; D: -; size: -; J: TRBJ2-3; DNA: TGTGCCAGCAGCCGAACTAGAGCAGATACGCAGTATTTT; CDR3: CASSRTRADTQYF
V: TRBV3-1/TRBV3-2; D: TRBD2; size: -; J: TRBJ2-5; DNA: TGTGCCAGCAGCCCTCATTCTAGCGGTGGATGGGAGACCCAGTACTTC; CDR3: CASSPHSSGGWETQYF
V: TRBV12-3/TRBV12-4; D: -; size: -; J: TRBJ1-5; DNA: TGTGCCAGCAGCCGACAGAATCAGCCCCAGCATTTT; CDR3: CASSRQNQPQHF
V: TRBV4-3; D: -; size: once; J: TRBJ2-1; DNA: TGCGCCAGCAGCCAAGATACCAGGGCTGAGCAGTTCTTC; CDR3: CASSQDTRAEQFF
V: TRBV11-3; D: TRBD1; size: few; J: TRBJ2-7; DNA: TGTGCCAGCAGCCCGCCCGGGACAGGAAGCTCCTACGAGCAGTACTTC; CDR3: CASSPPGTGSSYEQYF
V: TRBV6-5; D: -; size: -; J: TRBJ2-7; DNA: TGTGCCAGTCAGAATGGGGGCTCCTACGAGCAGTACTTC; CDR3: CASQNGGSYEQYF
V: TRBV28; D: -; size: once; J: TRBJ1-4; DNA: TGTGCCAGCAGTATCTACCGACAGACAAATAATGAAAAACTGTTTTTT; CDR3: CASSIYRQTNNEKLFF
V: TRBV27; D: TRBD2; size: -; J: TRBJ2-1; DNA: TGTGCCAGCAGTATGACTAGCGGCCTACCATTTTCCTACAATGAGCAGTTCTTC; CDR3: CASSMTSGLPFSYNEQFF
V: TRBV12-5; D: -; size: -; J: TRBJ2-2; DNA: TGTGCTAGTGCCCTTACGGGGTCCGGGGAGCTGTTTTTT; CDR3: CASALTGSGELFF
V: TRBV4-3; D: TRBD2; size: -; J: TRBJ2-5; DNA: TGCGCCAGCAGCCAAGGAGACGGAGCGGGGGAGACCCAGTACTTC; CDR3: CASSQGDGAGETQYF
V: TRBV4-2; D: TRBD2; size: -; J: TRBJ2-2; DNA: TGTGCCAGCAGCCAAGATCCGCTAGCGGGTAGCACCGGGGAGCTGTTTTTT; CDR3: CASSQDPLAGSTGELFF
V: TRBV30; D: -; size: -; J: TRBJ1-5; DNA: TGTGCCTGGAGTGTACGTTCGAATAGCAATCAGCCCCAGCATTTT; CDR3: CAWSVRSNSNQPQHF
V: TRBV18; D: -; size: -; J: TRBJ2-2; DNA: TGTGCCAGCTCACCGGAAAGGAACACCGGGGAGCTGTTTTTT; CDR3: CASSPERNTGELFF